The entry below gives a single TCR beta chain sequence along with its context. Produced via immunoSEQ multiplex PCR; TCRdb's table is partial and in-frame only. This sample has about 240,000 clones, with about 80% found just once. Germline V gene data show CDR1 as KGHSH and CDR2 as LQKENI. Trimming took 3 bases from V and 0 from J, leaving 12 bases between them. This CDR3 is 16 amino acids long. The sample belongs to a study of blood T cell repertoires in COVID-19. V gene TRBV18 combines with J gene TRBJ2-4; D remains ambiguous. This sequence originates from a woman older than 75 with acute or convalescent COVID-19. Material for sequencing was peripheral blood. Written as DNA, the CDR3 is TGTGCCAGCTCACCGGCAGGCAACCTAGCCAAAAACATTCAGTACTTC. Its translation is CASSPAGNLAKNIQYF.